A single sample gave rise to the 3 T cell receptor beta chains below, sequenced in a study of shared clonotypes between healthy human individuals. Repertoires were generated with immunoSEQ multiplex PCR, while TCRdb's copy carries only in-frame clones and drops some. Among more than 2 million clones, nearly 97% were seen once, and the ten largest hold 0.1% to 0.15%. Sequencing was done on a sample of naive CD4+ T cells sorted from blood. The subset: CD45RA+ positively selected. The receptor set was obtained from a man aged 18 to 35 in good health.

The gene calls are TRBV28 and TRBJ1-2; TRBD1 aligns across 7 bases. This CDR3 has 15 residues. Germline CDR1 and CDR2: MDHEN and SYDVKM. Trimming took 4 bases from V and 4 from J; bases not matched to a gene: 9. CDR3 sequence (DNA): TGTGCCAGCAGTTACCCAGGGGGATCCCTCTATGGCTACACCTTC. Residues: CASSYPGGSLYGYTF.

The table lists this clone with a count of one. This chain connects TRBV4-1 to TRBJ2-7; 10 bases are shared with TRBD2. This CDR3 has 22 amino acids. V lost 1 base, J lost 2 bases, and 23 bases stayed unmatched. From germline, CDR1 is MGHRA and CDR2 YSYEKL. The CDR3 DNA is TGCGCCAGCAGCCAAGCATCGTCTTTAGTGCAGGTCCGACTAGCGGGCGCCTACGAGCAGTACTTC. Amino acids: CASSQASSLVQVRLAGAYEQYF.

Worth noting for this clone: The identical CDR3 is also encoded by other nucleotide sequences in the sample. The chain links TRBV5-1 to TRBJ2-5; 7 bases are a match to TRBD1. CDR1 is SGHRS, CDR2 YFSETQ, per germline. There are 14 residues in the CDR3. Trimming removed 2 bases from V and 1 base from J; junction bases left unmatched: 2. The CDR3 reads CASSLGTAQETQYF. The DNA of the CDR3 is TGCGCCAGCAGCTTAGGGACAGCCCAAGAGACCCAGTACTTC.